What follows are 12 T cell receptor beta chains derived from one specimen sequenced in a study of cytomegalovirus exposure and HLA in healthy donors. With 60 Vbeta and 13 Jbeta primers, the PCR was carried out. Some clones are missing from TCRdb's copy, which holds only in-frame ones; the method was immunoSEQ multiplex PCR. The data show around 170,000 clones, with 80% seen just once and 6.3% held by the top ten. The material sequenced was PBMCs. The receptors were sampled from a middle-aged man in good health and CMV-seropositive.

The chain couples TRBV7-3 to TRBJ1-2; weak D call: TRBD1 (5 bases). Germline-derived CDR1 and CDR2 are SGHTA and FQGTGA. The CDR3 sequence is 14 residues long. V lost 5 bases to trimming and J lost 1 base, with 11 bases between them. CDR3 nucleotide sequence: TGTGCCAGCAGCGCATCGGGGGATAACTATGGCTACACCTTC. Residues: CASSASGDNYGYTF.

The chain couples TRBV6-1 to TRBJ2-1; no firm D call. CDR1 is MNHNS, CDR2 SASEGT, per germline. Between the trimmed V and J ends, which lost 6 bases and 0 bases, there was a span of 12 bases. The CDR3 loop spans 15 amino acids. This chain's CDR3 is CASSTSELSYNEQFF. As DNA, the CDR3 is TGTGCCAGCAGCACAAGCGAGCTCTCCTACAATGAGCAGTTCTTC.

The chain carries TRBV5-1 and TRBJ2-3; D gene ambiguous. Germline loops: CDR1 SGHRS, CDR2 YFSETQ. There are 13 residues in the CDR3. V was trimmed by 4 bases and J by 1 base, leaving 7 bases between them. CDR3 sequence: CASSPSGTDTQYF. In nucleotides, the CDR3 is TGCGCCAGCAGCCCTTCCGGCACAGATACGCAGTATTTT.

The genes are TRBV9 and TRBJ2-7, with 8 bases lining up with TRBD1. The CDR3 has 13 residues. The V gene's germline CDR1 is SGDLS and CDR2 YYNGEE. V trimming: 2 bases; J trimming: 3 bases; junction bases outside the gene matches: 1. The CDR3 DNA reads TGTGCCAGCAGCGTCGACAGGGGCTACGAGCAGTACTTC. Translation: CASSVDRGYEQYF.

This chain connects TRBV4-1 to TRBJ2-7, with D tentatively TRBD1 (5 bases). This CDR3 is 13 amino acids long. Germline CDR1 is MGHRA and CDR2 is YSYEKL. Trimming took off 1 base at V and 4 bases at J, with 8 bases between the two ends. The chain's CDR3 is CASSQVQGYEQYF. The CDR3 DNA reads as TGCGCCAGCAGCCAAGTTCAGGGTTACGAGCAGTACTTC.

This clone was seen a handful of times. J is TRBJ1-1 and V is TRBV19; D possibly corresponds to TRBD1 (5 bases). The CDR3 is 14 amino acids. The germline V gene encodes CDR1 LNHDA and CDR2 SQIVND (reference sequence). V lost 9 bases and J 1 base, leaving 15 bases between the germline ends. CDR3 nucleotides: TGTGCCAGCCTCCATGGGGCAGGGAACACTGAAGCTTTCTTT. Translated, it gives CASLHGAGNTEAFF.

On this clone itself: Germline and junction disagree at one end, which may indicate a read error. This chain connects TRBV6-6 to TRBJ2-1; no clear D gene. Germline V gives CDR1 MNHNY, CDR2 SVGAGI (reference sequence). This CDR3 is 11 amino acids long. DNA for the CDR3: TGTGCCAGCAGATACTACAATGAGCAGTTCTTC. Encoded protein: CASRYYNEQFF.

The rearrangement uses TRBV13 and TRBJ1-6; the D gene is possibly TRBD1 (5 bases). Looked up from germline, CDR1 is PRHDT and CDR2 is FYEKMQ (reference sequence). The CDR3 consists of 17 residues. The ends were cut back, 6 bases at V and 4 bases at J, with 19 bases in the middle. The CDR3 loop reads CASSPDRTKNYNSPLHF. CDR3 nucleotides: TGTGCCAGCAGTCCTGACAGAACGAAAAATTATAATTCACCCCTCCACTTT.

The rearrangement joins TRBV5-4 to TRBJ2-5; D remains ambiguous. CDR1 and CDR2 from the germline V gene are SGHNT and YYREEE (reference sequence). The V gene lost 4 bases and the J gene lost 4 bases, with 17 bases spanning the gap. CDR3 length: 15 amino acids. This CDR3 reads CASSLPTRVGETQYF. Written as DNA, the CDR3 is TGTGCCAGCAGCCTACCGACCCGGGTCGGAGAGACCCAGTACTTC.

A few counts support this clone. V is TRBV4-3 and J is TRBJ2-2; 11 positions match TRBD2. The length of the CDR3 is 16 residues. CDR1 and CDR2 (germline): LGHNA, YSLEER. V lost 4 bases to trimming and J lost 5 bases; unmatched junction nucleotides: 6. The CDR3 nucleotides are TGCGCCAGCAGCCCGACCACTAGCGGGGGAACCGGGGAGCTGTTTTTT. Translating it yields CASSPTTSGGTGELFF.

In nucleotides, the CDR3 is TGCGCCAGCAGCTTCCGGGACCTAGGAGGGACTGGGGCCAACGTCCTGACTTTC. It translates to CASSFRDLGGTGANVLTF. The chain is built from TRBV5-1 and TRBJ2-6, with a weak D call TRBD2 (6 bases). CDR1 is SGHRS and CDR2 is YFSETQ in the germline V gene. V dropped 2 bases and J dropped 2 bases, with 17 bases sitting between them. The CDR3 consists of 18 residues.

This chain uses TRBV5-1 with TRBJ1-1, with a tentative D call TRBD1 (5 bases). With 4 bases removed from V and 1 base from J, the gap between germline ends came to 11 bases. The CDR3 consists of 14 residues. CDR1 SGHRS and CDR2 YFSETQ come from the germline V gene. The CDR3 DNA follows: TGCGCCAGCAGCACTGGGACTGCGAACACTGAAGCTTTCTTT. Translation gives CASSTGTANTEAFF.